These 5 T cell receptor beta chains originate from one sample sequenced in a study of Ad26.COV2.S vaccination and SARS-CoV-2 variants. Using immunoSEQ multiplex PCR, the repertoire was profiled, and TCRdb retains in-frame clones only, with some absent. The profile shows 440,000 or so clones, 92% of them singletons. Documented treatment: 19 received Ad26.COV2.S at low or high dose, single or two shots; five or six received placebo; per-sample allocation not given. Sample collection was performed on day 63 after the first vaccine or placebo injection. The material was peripheral blood, obtained in a trial of Ad26.COV2.S vaccine versus placebo. The receptor source for this set is a person aged 18 to 65 who received the Ad26.COV2.S COVID-19 vaccine or a placebo.

CDR3 protein: CAWSVSGLAGGPRDTQYF. The CDR3 coding sequence is TGTGCCTGGAGTGTATCGGGACTAGCGGGGGGGCCTAGGGATACGCAGTATTTT. This chain links TRBV30 with TRBJ2-3; 16 bases agree with TRBD2. The CDR3 runs 18 residues. Germline V gene lookup returns CDR1 GTSNPN and CDR2 SVGIG (reference sequence). J lost 6 bases, V lost 0 bases, and 9 bases had no gene match.

The rearrangement links TRBV28 to TRBJ1-1; D perhaps matches TRBD1 (5 bases). This CDR3 spans 14 amino acids. Germline assignment: CDR1 MDHEN and CDR2 SYDVKM. V was cut by 5 bases and J by 1 base, with 11 bases left in between. The CDR3 DNA follows: TGTGCCAGCAGTGCCCCCGGACAGAACACTGAAGCTTTCTTT. Protein sequence: CASSAPGQNTEAFF.

The chain recombines TRBV30 with TRBJ2-3, with no clear D. Germline assignment: CDR1 GTSNPN and CDR2 SVGIG (reference sequence). The length of the CDR3 is 14 residues. The V end was cut by 5 bases, the J end by 2 bases, with 14 bases between. In DNA form, the CDR3 reads TGTGCCTGGCAGAGGACCAGCTACACAGATACGCAGTATTTT. Its translation is CAWQRTSYTDTQYF.

Only a few counts were recorded for this clone. V is TRBV5-4 and J is TRBJ2-3; D is unresolved. V dropped 4 bases and J dropped 2 bases, with 8 bases sitting between them. The CDR3 is made up of 13 amino acids. Germline CDR1 and CDR2: SGHNT and YYREEE (reference sequence). This chain's CDR3 is CASSHDHTDTQYF. CDR3 coding DNA: TGTGCCAGCAGCCACGATCACACAGATACGCAGTATTTT.

The chain is built from TRBV10-1 and TRBJ2-7; TRBD2 might be the D (6 bases). Trimming took 1 base from V and 3 from J, leaving 16 bases between them. CDR1 and CDR2 (germline): WNHNN, SYGVQD (reference sequence). There are 16 residues in the CDR3. The CDR3 is CASSEYRGGGLYEQYF. The DNA for the CDR3 is TGCGCCAGCAGTGAGTACCGAGGTGGGGGACTCTACGAGCAGTACTTC.